The 9 T cell receptor beta chains reported below all come from one sample, sequenced in a study of cytomegalovirus exposure and HLA in healthy donors. Primers: 60 Vbeta forward and 13 Jbeta reverse. Clones were sequenced by immunoSEQ multiplex PCR, and TCRdb holds only the in-frame ones, with some missing. The sample lists about 100,000 clones, over 75% occurring once. Sample: PBMCs. All receptors come from a man aged 25 to 40 in good health and CMV-seronegative.

The rearrangement links TRBV5-4 to TRBJ1-2, with D maybe TRBD1 (5 bases). CDR1 SGHNT and CDR2 YYREEE come from the germline V gene (reference sequence). This CDR3 comprises 15 residues. V was shortened by 0 bases and J by 4 bases, with 13 bases between the two germline ends. The CDR3 reads CASSLGLFQGYGYTF. The CDR3 nucleotides are TGTGCCAGCAGCTTGGGCCTTTTCCAGGGCTATGGCTACACCTTC. Full variable domain (outside the CDR3, taken from reference TRBV5-4 and TRBJ1-2): ETGVTQSPTHLIKTRGQQVTLRCSSQSGHNTVSWYQQALGQGPQFIFQYYREEENGRGNFPPRFSGLQFPNYSSELNVNALELDDSALYLCASSLGLFQGYGYTFGSGTRLTVV.

CDR3 loop: CASSLALWDRGYDNSPLHF. CDR3 coding DNA: TGTGCCAGCAGCTTAGCGCTATGGGACAGGGGGTACGATAATTCACCCCTCCACTTT. The chain links TRBV7-2 to TRBJ1-6; TRBD1 matches at 11 bases. Per the germline V gene, CDR1 is SGHTA and CDR2 is FQGNSA. V lost 0 bases to trimming and J lost 5 bases; unmatched junction nucleotides: 9. This CDR3 comprises 19 residues.

The chain joins TRBV6-4 to TRBJ2-1, with TRBD1 matching 8 bases. The CDR3 is 13 amino acids. V shed 6 bases, J shed 8 bases, and the junction held 6 bases outside the gene matches. CDR1 is MRHNA and CDR2 is SNTAGT in the germline V gene. The CDR3 bases are TGTGCCAGCAGCCCTACGACAGGGGATGAGCAGTTCTTC. Translating it yields CASSPTTGDEQFF.

The chain carries TRBV6-1 and TRBJ1-2, with 7 bases lining up with TRBD1. Germline-derived CDR1 and CDR2 are MNHNS and SASEGT. Trimming took 9 bases from V and 4 from J; bases not matched to a gene: 5. The CDR3 sequence is 12 residues long. DNA for the CDR3: TGTGCCAGTAGGGGACAGCCCTATGGCTACACCTTC. This codes for CASRGQPYGYTF.

The chain has TRBV2 and TRBJ1-3; D is uncertain. The CDR3 is 14 residues long. The germline V gene has CDR1 SNHLY and CDR2 FYNNEI. V lost 5 bases and J 4 bases, leaving 12 bases between the germline ends. The CDR3 DNA reads as TGTGCCAGCAGTAATCAGAAATTCGGAAACACCATATATTTT. Protein product: CASSNQKFGNTIYF.

Concerning this clone itself: One end of the junction is discordant with germline, which a read error may explain. The rearrangement uses TRBV7-7 and TRBJ2-1, with a tentative D call TRBD2 (5 bases). The CDR3 extends over 14 amino acids. The germline CDR1 and CDR2 sequences are SSHAT and FNYEAQ (reference sequence). The CDR3 DNA reads TGTGCTAGCAGCTCCGGGCCAAGCGGTGTTGAGCAGTTCTTC. This codes for CASSSGPSGVEQFF.

DNA for the CDR3: TGTGCCAGCAGTTTATGGACGGGTGGAGCTTTCTTT. It is translated as CASSLWTGGAFF. J is TRBJ1-1 and V is TRBV28; no firm D call. The length of the CDR3 is 12 residues. V lost 0 bases, J lost 10 bases, and 9 bases lay in between. CDR1 MDHEN and CDR2 SYDVKM come from the germline V gene.

The rearrangement links TRBV7-3 to TRBJ2-1; D not certain. V was cut by 4 bases and J by 6 bases, with 10 bases left in between. Germline loops: CDR1 SGHTA, CDR2 FQGTGA. CDR3 length equals 13 residues. Here the CDR3 DNA reads TGTGCCAGCAGCTCGAGCTACTCCAATGAGCAGTTCTTC. Protein sequence: CASSSSYSNEQFF. Filled out from reference TRBV7-3 and TRBJ2-1, the complete variable domain reads GAGVSQTPSNKVTEKGKYVELRCDPISGHTALYWYRQSLGQGPEFLIYFQGTGAADDSGLPNDRFFAVRPEGSVSTLKIQRTERGDSAVYLCASSSSYSNEQFFGPGTRLTVL.

This clone was detected only once. The rearrangement joins TRBV10-3 to TRBJ1-1; a weak D match, TRBD1 (6 bases). The CDR3 spans 14 residues. V lost 3 bases and J 6 bases, leaving 14 bases between the germline ends. Per the germline V gene, CDR1 is ENHRY and CDR2 is SYGVKD. The DNA of the CDR3 is TGTGCCATCAGTGAACAGGGTGGGGGGGCTGAAGCTTTCTTT. Translating it yields CAISEQGGGAEAFF.